The 15 T cell receptor beta chains listed next were all sequenced from one sample in a study of multiple sclerosis patients with progressive multifocal leukoencephalopathy. Assay used: immunoSEQ multiplex PCR; TCRdb lists only in-frame clones, some missing. This sample yields roughly 34,000 clones, of which approximately 91% are seen a single time; nearly 1.5% belongs to the top ten. Time point: before natalizumab initiation. Sequences were obtained from PBMCs. The receptors here all came from a human donor with multiple sclerosis.

The V call is TRBV1, the J call TRBJ2-1. TRBV1 is given as a pseudogene. The CDR3 is 13 amino acids. CDR3 protein: CTSSRIGVAEQFF. The CDR3 DNA reads as TGCACCAGCAGCCGAATAGGCGTCGCTGAGCAGTTCTTC.

The rearrangement uses TRBV19 and TRBJ2-7; perhaps TRBD2 as D (5 bases). This CDR3 contains 13 residues. The ends were cut back, 5 bases at V and 2 bases at J, with 10 bases in the middle. Germline CDR1 is LNHDA and CDR2 is SQIVND (reference sequence). The CDR3 reads CASSVDGTYEQYF. CDR3 sequence (DNA): TGTGCCAGTAGTGTGGACGGGACCTACGAGCAGTACTTC.

This clone was seen just once. The rearrangement links TRBV6-5 to TRBJ1-5, with 8 bases that match TRBD1. Germline-derived CDR1 and CDR2 are MNHEY and SVGAGI. The CDR3 contains 15 residues. With 4 bases clipped from V and 10 bases from J, the junction kept 12 bases outside the gene matches. CDR3 bases: TGTGCCAGCAGTTCCGGGACAGGAGAAACTGGACCCCAGCATTTT. Protein product: CASSSGTGETGPQHF.

The chain recombines TRBV2 with TRBJ2-1; 11 nucleotides align to TRBD2. The CDR3 is 14 amino acids. Germline V gene data show CDR1 as SNHLY and CDR2 as FYNNEI. The ends lost 7 bases at V and 5 bases at J; junction bases unmatched: 4. This CDR3 is CASKGGLADNEQFF. The CDR3, as DNA: TGTGCCAGCAAGGGGGGACTAGCGGACAATGAGCAGTTCTTC.

The chain combines TRBV27 with TRBJ2-7; maybe TRBD1 (6 bases). V was shortened by 0 bases and J by 3 bases, with 12 bases between the two germline ends. The germline CDR1 and CDR2 sequences are MNHEY and SMNVEV (reference sequence). The CDR3 runs to 15 residues. The CDR3 loop reads CASSLSAGVIYEQYF. The DNA of the CDR3 is TGTGCCAGCAGTTTATCGGCAGGGGTGATCTACGAGCAGTACTTC.

This chain joins TRBV5-6 and TRBJ1-2; 7 positions agree with TRBD1. With V trimmed by 4 bases and J by 7 bases, 10 bases remained unmatched. CDR1 SGHDT and CDR2 YYEEEE come from the germline V gene. The CDR3 has 14 residues. CDR3 nucleotides: TGTGCCAGCAGCCTTCACCACAGGGGAAGTGGCTACACCTTC. Amino acid sequence: CASSLHHRGSGYTF.

This chain connects TRBV11-2 to TRBJ1-4; D unclear. The CDR3 runs 11 residues. V gave up 1 base and J gave up 8 bases, with 2 bases separating them. Germline V CDR1 and CDR2: SGHAT, FQNNGV. CDR3 sequence: CASSLGEKLFF. CDR3 in DNA: TGTGCCAGCAGCTTAGGAGAAAAACTGTTTTTT.

The CDR3 region has the DNA TGTGCCTGGAATGGAGGACAGCCGTCATTTAACTATGGCTACACCTTC. Its translation is CAWNGGQPSFNYGYTF. The chain recombines TRBV30 with TRBJ1-2; TRBD1 might be the D (6 bases). The CDR3 covers 16 residues. Germline V gene data show CDR1 as GTSNPN and CDR2 as SVGIG (reference sequence). Trimming shortened V by 4 bases and J by 1 base, and 19 bases separated the two germline ends.

The CDR3 protein is CASSKGRGGTDTQYF. In DNA, the CDR3 is TGTGCCAGCAGCAAGGGGAGGGGGGGCACAGATACGCAGTATTTT. This rearrangement joins TRBV21-1 to TRBJ2-3; no check of the table's D call, TRBD2, against the DNA was made. TRBV21-1 is designated a pseudogene. This CDR3 region has 15 residues.

The chain links TRBV18 to TRBJ2-7; D call uncertain. CDR3 size: 13 residues. V lost 3 bases and J lost 2, with 8 bases in between. Per the germline V gene, CDR1 is KGHSH and CDR2 is LQKENI. CDR3 sequence reads: CASSPTATYEQYF. CDR3 nucleotide sequence: TGTGCCAGCTCACCGACTGCCACCTACGAGCAGTACTTC.

The V and J genes are TRBV25-1 and TRBJ1-2; D may be TRBD1 (5 bases). V shed 10 bases and J shed 6 bases, with 12 bases lying between them. The CDR3 extends over 11 amino acids. CDR1 MGHDK and CDR2 SYGVNS come from the germline V gene. CDR3 in amino acids: CAIAAGNGYTF. DNA of the CDR3: TGTGCCATCGCCGCAGGGAATGGCTACACCTTC.

V is TRBV7-8 and J is TRBJ2-7; 11 bases line up with TRBD2. The CDR3 is 19 residues long. The junction had 11 bases not matched to a gene; V was cut back by 1 base and J by 0 bases. Germline V lookup: CDR1 SGHVS, CDR2 FQNEAQ. This CDR3 is CASSLEGLAGGGGSYEQYF. For the CDR3, the DNA is TGTGCCAGCAGCTTAGAAGGATTAGCGGGAGGGGGGGGCTCCTACGAGCAGTACTTC.

The genes are TRBV28 and TRBJ1-5; unclear D gene. CDR3 length equals 14 residues. Per germline, CDR1 MDHEN and CDR2 SYDVKM. Trimming cost V 4 bases and J 6 bases, with 13 bases left between them. CDR3 in DNA: TGTGCCAGCAGTTCTCAAGGGTTATCTCAGCCCCAGCATTTT. This codes for CASSSQGLSQPQHF.

This clone has a handful of counts. The chain employs TRBV6-1 and TRBJ1-2, with 9 bases identical to TRBD1. J was trimmed by 5 bases and V by 6 bases; bases with no gene match: 4. Germline CDR1 MNHNS, CDR2 SASEGT. CDR3 size: 13 residues. This CDR3 is CASRGGTGYGYTF. In DNA, the CDR3 is TGTGCCAGCAGGGGGGGGACAGGGTATGGCTACACCTTC.

The rearrangement joins TRBV7-2 to TRBJ2-7; D remains ambiguous. Germline V gives CDR1 SGHTA, CDR2 FQGNSA. This CDR3 is built from 14 residues. V lost 5 bases and J lost 1, with 12 bases in between. CDR3: CASSRTVGSYEQYF. The CDR3 region has the DNA TGTGCCAGCAGCAGGACGGTTGGTTCCTACGAGCAGTACTTC.